Reported below is one T cell receptor (beta chain). Antigen specificity is unknown. The data were obtained in a study of cytomegalovirus exposure and HLA in healthy donors. The PCR contained 60 Vbeta and 13 Jbeta primers. Some clones are missing from TCRdb's copy, which holds only in-frame ones; the method was immunoSEQ multiplex PCR. This sample's clone table lists roughly 100,000 clones. The study's findings and limits: Data from an earlier analysis indicated that most TCR beta V segments were productive either about 90% or about 30% of the time. Some segments of the V type, notably TRBV6-2 and TRBV6-3, were excluded as indistinguishable.

Germline V gene sequence: CDR1 SGHRS, CDR2 YFSETQ. The CDR3 is 14 residues long. The V gene end was trimmed by 3 bases and the J gene end by 5 bases; junction bases not matched to a gene: 3. The source material was PBMCs. The chain is built from TRBV5-1 and TRBJ1-1; 11 bases map to TRBD1. The receptor was derived from a middle-aged man in good health and CMV-seronegative. The CDR3 coding sequence is TGCGCCAGCAGCTGGACAGGGGGCGGGACTGAAGCTTTCTTT. Its protein is CASSWTGGGTEAFF.